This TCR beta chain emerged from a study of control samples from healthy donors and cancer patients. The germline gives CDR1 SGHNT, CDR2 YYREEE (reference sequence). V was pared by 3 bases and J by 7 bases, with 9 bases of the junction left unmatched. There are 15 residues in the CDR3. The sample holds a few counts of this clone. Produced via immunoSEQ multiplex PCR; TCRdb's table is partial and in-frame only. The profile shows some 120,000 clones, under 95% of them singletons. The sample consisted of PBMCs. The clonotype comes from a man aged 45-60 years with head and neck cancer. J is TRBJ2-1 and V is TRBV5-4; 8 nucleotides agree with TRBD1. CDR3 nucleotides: TGTGCCAGCAGCTCTCGGGACAGGACCACGAATGAGCAGTTCTTC. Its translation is CASSSRDRTTNEQFF. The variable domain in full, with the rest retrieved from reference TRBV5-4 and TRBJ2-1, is ETGVTQSPTHLIKTRGQQVTLRCSSQSGHNTVSWYQQALGQGPQFIFQYYREEENGRGNFPPRFSGLQFPNYSSELNVNALELDDSALYLCASSSRDRTTNEQFFGPGTRLTVL.